A selection of T cell receptor beta chains follows, all from one sample in a study of cytomegalovirus exposure and HLA in healthy donors. TCRdb keeps only in-frame clones here, not all; method: immunoSEQ multiplex PCR. The sample lists approximately 250,000 clones, around four fifths occurring once. Sequences were obtained from PBMCs. All receptors derive from a boy aged 5-17 years in good health and CMV-seronegative. Each CDR3 is given with its conserved first and last residue. D genes are given only for firm matches. Size is omitted from some rows. Given values are once, few, many or a class for expanded clones.

J gene: TRBJ2-3; V gene: TRBV19; D gene: TRBD1; clone size: few; CDR3 length: 13; CDR3 DNA: TGTGCCTGTTCCGACAGGGTCACAGATACGCAGTATTTT; CDR3 protein: CACSDRVTDTQYF
J gene: TRBJ1-1; V gene: TRBV11-2; D gene: .; clone size: .; CDR3 length: 17; CDR3 DNA: TGTGCCAGCAGCTCCCCCTTAGGGTCAGGGGAATGGGCTGAAGCTTTCTTT; CDR3 protein: CASSSPLGSGEWAEAFF
J gene: TRBJ1-5; V gene: TRBV7-8; D gene: TRBD1; clone size: few; CDR3 length: 16; CDR3 DNA: TGTGCCAGCAGCTCCAACCGCTTATTCCGGGACAGGCCCCAGCATTTT; CDR3 protein: CASSSNRLFRDRPQHF
J gene: TRBJ1-5; V gene: TRBV2; D gene: .; clone size: .; CDR3 length: 18; CDR3 DNA: TGTGCCAGCAGCACCCCCTCCACCGACACGTATAGCAATCAGCCCCAGCATTTT; CDR3 protein: CASSTPSTDTYSNQPQHF
J gene: TRBJ2-7; V gene: TRBV5-1; D gene: .; clone size: .; CDR3 length: 15; CDR3 DNA: TGCGCCAGCAGCTTGGTCCGGGGGACAGATTACGAGCAGTACTTC; CDR3 protein: CASSLVRGTDYEQYF
J gene: TRBJ2-7; V gene: TRBV5-8; D gene: TRBD2; clone size: .; CDR3 length: 17; CDR3 DNA: TGTGCCAGCAGCCCCCTGGGGGCGGGAGGTAAGGGAAACGAGCAGTACTTC; CDR3 protein: CASSPLGAGGKGNEQYF
J gene: TRBJ1-2; V gene: TRBV30; D gene: TRBD1; clone size: few; CDR3 length: 14; CDR3 DNA: TGTGCCTGGAGTGTGAGGACAGGGTCGGGTGGCTACACCTTC; CDR3 protein: CAWSVRTGSGGYTF
J gene: TRBJ2-1; V gene: TRBV10-1; D gene: TRBD1; clone size: .; CDR3 length: 14; CDR3 DNA: TGCGCCAGCAGCGGGACAGGGTCCACGAATGAGCAGTTCTTC; CDR3 protein: CASSGTGSTNEQFF
J gene: TRBJ1-1; V gene: TRBV27; D gene: .; clone size: .; CDR3 length: 13; CDR3 DNA: TGTGCCAGCAGTTCGACTGAGAACACTGAAGCTTTCTTT; CDR3 protein: CASSSTENTEAFF
J gene: TRBJ1-2; V gene: TRBV5-4; D gene: TRBD1; clone size: .; CDR3 length: 14; CDR3 DNA: TGTGCCAGCAGCCCAAGGACAGGAGGCTATGGCTACACCTTC; CDR3 protein: CASSPRTGGYGYTF
J gene: TRBJ1-2; V gene: TRBV9; D gene: .; clone size: .; CDR3 length: 12; CDR3 DNA: TGTGCCAGCAGCGCGACGAGGGATGGCTACACCTTC; CDR3 protein: CASSATRDGYTF
J gene: TRBJ2-7; V gene: TRBV5-4; D gene: TRBD1; clone size: few; CDR3 length: 15; CDR3 DNA: TGTGCCAGCAGCTTAGGGGGCCCCGGGCTCTACGAGCAGTACTTC; CDR3 protein: CASSLGGPGLYEQYF
J gene: TRBJ2-7; V gene: TRBV6-5; D gene: TRBD2; clone size: .; CDR3 length: 13; CDR3 DNA: TGTGCCAGCAGTTATAGCGGGCCTAATGGGCAGTACTTC; CDR3 protein: CASSYSGPNGQYF